This entry concerns a single TCR beta chain. Its antigen remains unidentified. This sample is drawn from a study of OX40 agonist ivuxolimab in advanced cancers. Study background: Patients received ivuxolimab, an agonistic anti-OX40 (CD134) antibody. Eligibility admitted prior anti-PD-1, anti-PD-L1 or anti-CTLA-4 therapy; approximately 40% had some.

The V and J ends lost 8 bases and 7 bases respectively, with 12 bases between them. Germline loops: CDR1 SEHNR, CDR2 FQNEAQ (reference sequence). There are 12 residues in the CDR3. The method was immunoSEQ multiplex PCR; TCRdb's version includes in-frame clones alone and lacks a portion of them. Of around 100,000 clones in the sample, approximately 90% were seen once. Broader study findings: The CD4+ and CD8+ T cells in the blood had expanded clonally by week 6 at 0.1 to 3.0 mg/kg. Near-lowest levels of clonal expansion characterized partial responders at 0.1-3.0 mg/kg.

The V call is TRBV7-9, the J call TRBJ2-1; the D gene is possibly TRBD2 (6 bases). The origin of this receptor is an adult with an advanced solid tumor such as melanoma, head and neck, liver or kidney cancer. The starting material was CD4+ or CD8+ T cells sorted from blood, obtained in a trial of the OX40 agonist ivuxolimab. CDR3 amino acids: CASAGRGNEQFF. The CDR3 nucleotides are TGTGCCAGCGCCGGGCGGGGTAATGAGCAGTTCTTC.